A single sample is the source of the 30 T cell receptor beta chains below, sequenced in a study of OX40 agonist ivuxolimab in advanced cancers. Sequencing was performed with immunoSEQ multiplex PCR; in TCRdb, only in-frame clones are kept and a portion is missing. The table records 65,000 to 70,000 clones, 65% to 80% of them present only once. The starting material was CD4+ or CD8+ T cells sorted from blood, obtained in a trial of the OX40 agonist ivuxolimab. The receptors shown here come from an adult with an advanced solid tumor such as melanoma, head and neck, liver or kidney cancer.

The J gene is TRBJ1-1, the V gene TRBV20-1; D gene uncertain. The V gene's germline CDR1 is DFQATT and CDR2 SNEGSKA (reference sequence). The CDR3 runs to 11 residues. V shed 3 bases and J shed 1 base, with 3 bases lying between them. In nucleotides, the CDR3 is TGCAGTGCTAGGGAGAACACTGAAGCTTTCTTT. Residues: CSARENTEAFF.

In nucleotides, the CDR3 is TGTGCCAGCAGTTTATCTGGATATGGCTACACCTTC. It specifies CASSLSGYGYTF. The rearrangement uses TRBV28 and TRBJ1-2, with D unresolved. Trimming cost V 1 base and J 5 bases, with 5 bases left between them. Germline assignment: CDR1 MDHEN and CDR2 SYDVKM. The CDR3 extends over 12 amino acids.

The V and J genes are TRBV5-1 and TRBJ1-2, with no clear D. The CDR3 is 16 amino acids. V was clipped by 0 bases and J by 2 bases, with 14 bases between them. From germline, CDR1 is SGHRS and CDR2 YFSETQ. CDR3 sequence reads: CASSLGGTGRNYGYTF. CDR3 DNA sequence: TGCGCCAGCAGCTTGGGAGGTACTGGTCGGAACTATGGCTACACCTTC.

The rearrangement uses TRBV4-1 and TRBJ1-5, with D perhaps TRBD1 (5 bases). Per germline, CDR1 MGHRA and CDR2 YSYEKL. The CDR3 spans 17 residues. The V and J ends lost 0 bases and 0 bases respectively, with 12 bases between them. The DNA of the CDR3 is TGCGCCAGCAGCCAAGATTCACGGAGGGGTAGCAATCAGCCCCAGCATTTT. This gives the protein CASSQDSRRGSNQPQHF.

The gene calls are TRBV7-2 and TRBJ2-3; 8 bases fit TRBD2. The V gene's germline CDR1 is SGHTA and CDR2 FQGNSA. After removal of 2 bases from V and 5 bases from J, the junction contained 9 bases not matched to a gene. The CDR3 totals 16 residues. In DNA, the CDR3 is TGTGCCAGCAGCTTATCCGGGGGGGCCTTCGGAGATACGCAGTATTTT. This gives the protein CASSLSGGAFGDTQYF.

The chain joins TRBV5-1 to TRBJ1-4, with TRBD1 matching 8 bases. The CDR3 extends over 14 amino acids. V was pared by 7 bases and J by 8 bases, with 10 bases of the junction left unmatched. The V gene's germline CDR1 is SGHRS and CDR2 YFSETQ. CDR3 sequence reads: CASHDQGAREKLFF. CDR3 coding DNA: TGCGCCAGCCATGATCAGGGGGCCAGAGAAAAACTGTTTTTT.

This clone was observed once. This chain links TRBV19 with TRBJ2-2, with no clear D. The V end was cut by 1 base, the J end by 5 bases, with 11 bases between. This CDR3 comprises 15 residues. Germline assignment: CDR1 LNHDA and CDR2 SQIVND (reference sequence). The DNA of the CDR3 is TGTGCCAGTAGTATAGTCGGGTTGGGGACCGGGGAGCTGTTTTTT. Residues: CASSIVGLGTGELFF.

The V and J genes are TRBV19 and TRBJ1-4, with D uncertain. V shed 7 bases and J shed 1 base, with 10 bases lying between them. The CDR3 length is 14 residues. Germline lookup yields CDR1 LNHDA and CDR2 SQIVND (reference sequence). CDR3 in DNA: TGTGCCAGTAAACATGGAAGAACTAATGAAAAACTGTTTTTT. Its protein is CASKHGRTNEKLFF.

V and J are TRBV7-9 and TRBJ2-1, with D uncertain. This CDR3 contains 12 residues. The germline V and J ends were trimmed by 0 bases and 7 bases, with 4 bases remaining between them. Per germline, CDR1 SEHNR and CDR2 FQNEAQ (reference sequence). In nucleotides, the CDR3 is TGTGCCAGCAGCTTAGCGCCTAATGAGCAGTTCTTC. Amino acids: CASSLAPNEQFF.

The chain uses TRBV5-6 and TRBJ2-1; the match to TRBD2 covers 11 bases. In germline, CDR1 is SGHDT, CDR2 YYEEEE. With 6 bases clipped from V and 4 bases from J, the junction kept 9 bases outside the gene matches. This CDR3 contains 16 residues. Written as DNA, the CDR3 is TGTGCCAGCAACCCTTTAGCGGGGGGGCGGTACAATGAGCAGTTCTTC. Encoded protein: CASNPLAGGRYNEQFF.

The chain uses TRBV7-6 and TRBJ2-1; a possible D gene is TRBD2 (6 bases). V lost 5 bases and J 0 bases, leaving 14 bases between the germline ends. Germline CDR1 reads SGHVS; CDR2 reads FNYEAQ. The CDR3 length is 16 residues. The CDR3, as DNA: TGTGCCAGCAGCCCAGCGGGTCCGAGCTCCTACAATGAGCAGTTCTTC. Its protein product is CASSPAGPSSYNEQFF.

The V gene is TRBV18, the J gene TRBJ2-7; no clear D gene. Germline lookup yields CDR1 KGHSH and CDR2 LQKENI. The CDR3 loop spans 12 amino acids. Trimming cost V 5 bases and J 0 bases, with 5 bases left between them. The CDR3 sequence: CASSDASYEQYF. The CDR3 DNA follows: TGTGCCAGCTCAGACGCCTCCTACGAGCAGTACTTC.

The rearrangement uses TRBV7-2 and TRBJ1-4; 10 nucleotides align to TRBD1. With V trimmed by 4 bases and J by 7 bases, 12 bases remained unmatched. CDR1 is SGHTA and CDR2 is FQGNSA in the germline V gene. This CDR3 is built from 17 residues. In DNA, the CDR3 is TGTGCCAGCAGCTCCCGGACAGGGGGGGTCTGGGGTGAAAAACTGTTTTTT. Its translation: CASSSRTGGVWGEKLFF.

The chain joins TRBV9 to TRBJ1-3; D unresolved. The V gene lost 3 bases and the J gene lost 8 bases, with 15 bases spanning the gap. The CDR3 covers 14 residues. Germline lookup yields CDR1 SGDLS and CDR2 YYNGEE. As DNA, the CDR3 is TGTGCCAGCAGCGCCGGCCACGGGTGGGACACCATATATTTT. Protein: CASSAGHGWDTIYF. The variable domain in full, completed from reference TRBV9 and TRBJ1-3, reads DSGVTQTPKHLITATGQRVTLRCSPRSGDLSVYWYQQSLDQGLQFLIQYYNGEERAKGNILERFSAQQFPDLHSELNLSSLELGDSALYFCASSAGHGWDTIYFGEGSWLTVV.

The chain carries TRBV28 and TRBJ1-2; D unresolved. This CDR3 region has 13 residues. The V and J ends lost 7 bases and 3 bases respectively, with 12 bases between them. Germline CDR1 is MDHEN and CDR2 is SYDVKM. The CDR3 here is CASTHPLHYGYTF. The CDR3 coding sequence is TGTGCCAGCACCCATCCACTCCACTATGGCTACACCTTC.

The rearrangement joins TRBV19 to TRBJ2-2; D perhaps matches TRBD2 (5 bases). Trimming took off 3 bases at V and 4 bases at J, with 15 bases between the two ends. Germline lookup yields CDR1 LNHDA and CDR2 SQIVND (reference sequence). The CDR3 contains 16 residues. The CDR3 sequence: CASSILSSLSTGELFF. CDR3 DNA sequence: TGTGCCAGTAGTATCTTGTCTAGCTTGAGCACCGGGGAGCTGTTTTTT.

This clone has a single count. This chain joins TRBV7-6 and TRBJ2-4; D unresolved. Trimming took off 1 base at V and 1 base at J, with 2 bases between the two ends. CDR1 is SGHVS and CDR2 is FNYEAQ in the germline V gene. The CDR3 is 13 residues long. Here the CDR3 reads CASSLGAKNIQYF. As DNA, the CDR3 is TGTGCCAGCAGCTTAGGGGCCAAAAACATTCAGTACTTC.

This CDR3 is CASSHRVSGSKDEQFF. In DNA, the CDR3 is TGTGCCAGCAGCCACCGCGTTAGCGGGAGCAAAGATGAGCAGTTCTTC. V and J are TRBV11-3 and TRBJ2-1; TRBD2 aligns across 9 bases. With 5 bases clipped from V and 8 bases from J, the junction kept 13 bases outside the gene matches. This CDR3 region has 16 residues. The V gene's germline CDR1 is SGHNT and CDR2 YENEEA.

This clone has just one count. The chain combines TRBV5-1 with TRBJ2-3, with TRBD1 matching 9 bases. In germline, CDR1 is SGHRS, CDR2 YFSETQ. J was trimmed by 4 bases and V by 3 bases; bases with no gene match: 6. This CDR3 region has 15 residues. The CDR3 reads CASSWGTGRADTQYF. The CDR3 nucleotides are TGCGCCAGCAGCTGGGGGACAGGGCGGGCAGATACGCAGTATTTT.

With regard to this clone: Other DNA sequences within the sample encode an identical CDR3. V and J are TRBV9 and TRBJ1-3, with unresolved D. Germline V CDR1 and CDR2: SGDLS, YYNGEE. Trimming pared 0 bases from V and 1 base from J, leaving 5 bases between. The CDR3 has 14 residues. The CDR3: CASSVEGSGNTIYF. The CDR3 nucleotides are TGTGCCAGCAGCGTAGAAGGGTCTGGAAACACCATATATTTT.

Only a few counts were recorded for this clone. The rearrangement links TRBV2 to TRBJ1-6; a weak D match, TRBD1 (5 bases). Trimming removed 2 bases from V and 10 bases from J, with 15 bases in between. The CDR3 contains 15 residues. Germline V CDR1 and CDR2: SNHLY, FYNNEI. The CDR3 nucleotides are TGTGCCAGCAGTGAAAACACAGGCATGAGATCACCCCTCCACTTT. It specifies CASSENTGMRSPLHF. The variable domain in full, completed from reference TRBV2 and TRBJ1-6, reads EPEVTQTPSHQVTQMGQEVILRCVPISNHLYFYWYRQILGQKVEFLVSFYNNEISEKSEIFDDQFSVERPDGSNFTLKIRSTKLEDSAMYFCASSENTGMRSPLHFGNGTRLTVT.

The chain uses TRBV6-1 and TRBJ2-3, with 8 positions matching TRBD2. The ends lost 5 bases at V and 2 bases at J; junction bases unmatched: 6. This CDR3 has 15 residues. Germline V lookup: CDR1 MNHNS, CDR2 SASEGT. In nucleotides, the CDR3 is TGTGCCAGCAGTCGAGCGGGGGCCTACACAGATACGCAGTATTTT. It yields the protein CASSRAGAYTDTQYF.

CDR3 sequence: CASSPTGTDDNSPLHF. CDR3 bases: TGTGCCAGCAGCCCCACCGGGACAGATGATAATTCACCCCTCCACTTT. The V call is TRBV9, the J call TRBJ1-6; 7 bases map to TRBD1. The CDR3 spans 16 residues. The V and J ends lost 4 bases and 5 bases, in that order; junction bases with no gene match: 9. The V gene's germline CDR1 is SGDLS and CDR2 YYNGEE.

The chain recombines TRBV2 with TRBJ2-5; D remains ambiguous. Trimming left V 4 bases short and J 2 bases short, with 8 bases between. Germline CDR1 is SNHLY and CDR2 is FYNNEI. The CDR3 runs 13 residues. The CDR3 DNA is TGTGCCAGCAGTGCCTTGAGACAAGAGACCCAGTACTTC. Its protein is CASSALRQETQYF.

V and J are TRBV6-5 and TRBJ2-1, with 10 bases identical to TRBD2. V was clipped by 5 bases and J by 9 bases; unmatched bases: 7. This CDR3 has 14 amino acids. Germline V gene lookup returns CDR1 MNHEY and CDR2 SVGAGI. CDR3 region: CASSPGTSVREQFF. The CDR3, as DNA: TGTGCCAGCAGTCCCGGGACTAGCGTTCGTGAGCAGTTCTTC.

V and J are TRBV5-4 and TRBJ1-1; a possible D gene is TRBD1 (5 bases). CDR1 is SGHNT, CDR2 YYREEE, per germline (reference sequence). This CDR3 region has 16 residues. Trimming shortened V by 4 bases and J by 0 bases, and 16 bases separated the two germline ends. The CDR3 DNA reads TGTGCCAGCAGCAACCGGGACCAGAGGATGAACACTGAAGCTTTCTTT. Encoded protein: CASSNRDQRMNTEAFF. Drawing the rest from reference TRBV5-4 and TRBJ1-1, the complete variable domain is ETGVTQSPTHLIKTRGQQVTLRCSSQSGHNTVSWYQQALGQGPQFIFQYYREEENGRGNFPPRFSGLQFPNYSSELNVNALELDDSALYLCASSNRDQRMNTEAFFGQGTRLTVV.

CDR3 bases: TGTGCCAGCAGCGTCGTGGACAGGAACTATGGCTACACCTTC. Encoded protein: CASSVVDRNYGYTF. The chain joins TRBV9 to TRBJ1-2, with TRBD1 matching over 7 bases. The CDR3 length is 14 residues. Germline CDR1 is SGDLS and CDR2 is YYNGEE. The V and J ends lost 2 bases and 2 bases, in that order; junction bases with no gene match: 3. The whole variable domain, remainder taken from reference TRBV9 and TRBJ1-2, is DSGVTQTPKHLITATGQRVTLRCSPRSGDLSVYWYQQSLDQGLQFLIQYYNGEERAKGNILERFSAQQFPDLHSELNLSSLELGDSALYFCASSVVDRNYGYTFGSGTRLTVV.

This chain uses TRBV7-5 with TRBJ1-3. TRBV7-5 is flagged as a pseudogene. This CDR3 has 13 amino acids. Here the CDR3 DNA reads TGTGTCAGAAGCCGGACCGCTGGAAACACCATATATTTT. Amino acids: CVRSRTAGNTIYF.

The chain couples TRBV28 to TRBJ2-5; tentative D call: TRBD2 (6 bases). CDR1 and CDR2 from the germline V gene are MDHEN and SYDVKM. The CDR3 has 12 amino acids. V gave up 5 bases and J gave up 3 bases, with 7 bases separating them. The CDR3 nucleotides read TGTGCCAGCAGTGGGGGGAAAGAGACCCAGTACTTC. Its translation is CASSGGKETQYF. Full variable domain (outside the CDR3, taken from reference TRBV28 and TRBJ2-5): DVKVTQSSRYLVKRTGEKVFLECVQDMDHENMFWYRQDPGLGLRLIYFSYDVKMKEKGDIPEGYSVSREKKERFSLILESASTNQTSMYLCASSGGKETQYFGPGTRLLVL.

In this sample, this clone turned up a few times. The rearrangement joins TRBV5-8 to TRBJ2-7; perhaps TRBD2 as D (5 bases). CDR1 is SGHTS and CDR2 is YDEGEE in the germline V gene. Trimming cost V 2 bases and J 7 bases, with 19 bases left between them. CDR3 length: 15 residues. CDR3 amino acids: CASSFRRHGVYEQYF. The CDR3 DNA follows: TGTGCCAGCAGCTTCCGGAGACACGGGGTCTATGAGCAGTACTTC.